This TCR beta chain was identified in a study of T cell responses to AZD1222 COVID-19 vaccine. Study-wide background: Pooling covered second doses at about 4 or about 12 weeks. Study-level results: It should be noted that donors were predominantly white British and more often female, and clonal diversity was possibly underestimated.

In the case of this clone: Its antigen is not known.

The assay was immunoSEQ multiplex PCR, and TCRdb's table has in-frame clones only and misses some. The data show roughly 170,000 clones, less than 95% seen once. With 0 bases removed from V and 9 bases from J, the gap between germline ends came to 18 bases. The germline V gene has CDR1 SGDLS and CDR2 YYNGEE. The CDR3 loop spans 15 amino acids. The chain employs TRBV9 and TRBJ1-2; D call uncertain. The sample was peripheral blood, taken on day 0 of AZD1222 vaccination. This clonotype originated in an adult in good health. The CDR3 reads CASSVAAPTYGSYTF. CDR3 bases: TGTGCCAGCAGCGTAGCGGCCCCCACATACGGGAGCTACACCTTC.